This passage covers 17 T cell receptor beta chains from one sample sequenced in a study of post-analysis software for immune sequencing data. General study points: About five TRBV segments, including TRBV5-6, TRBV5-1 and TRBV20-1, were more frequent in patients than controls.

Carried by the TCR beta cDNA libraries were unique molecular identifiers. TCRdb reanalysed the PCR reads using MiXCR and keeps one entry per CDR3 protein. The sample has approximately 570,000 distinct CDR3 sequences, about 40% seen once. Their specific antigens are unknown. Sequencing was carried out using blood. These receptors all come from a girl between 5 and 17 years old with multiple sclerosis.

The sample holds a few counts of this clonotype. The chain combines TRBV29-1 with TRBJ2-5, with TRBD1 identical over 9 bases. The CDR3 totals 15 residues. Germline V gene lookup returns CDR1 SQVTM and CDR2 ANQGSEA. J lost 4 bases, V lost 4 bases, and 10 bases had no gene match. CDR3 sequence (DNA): TGCAGCGTTGTGCCAACAGGGGGCCGGATAGAGACCCAGTACTTC. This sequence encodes CSVVPTGGRIETQYF.

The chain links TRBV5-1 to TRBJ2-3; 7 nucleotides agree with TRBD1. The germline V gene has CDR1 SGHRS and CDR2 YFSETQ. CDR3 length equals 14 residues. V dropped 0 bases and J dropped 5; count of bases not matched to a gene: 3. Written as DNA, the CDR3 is TGCGCCAGCAGCTTGGGCGACAGGGAAGATACGCAGTATTTT. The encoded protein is CASSLGDREDTQYF.

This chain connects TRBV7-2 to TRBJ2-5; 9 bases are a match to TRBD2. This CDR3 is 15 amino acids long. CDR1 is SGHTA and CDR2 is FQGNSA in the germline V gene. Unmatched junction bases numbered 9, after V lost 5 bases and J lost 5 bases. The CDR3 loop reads CASSQQGGGAETQYF. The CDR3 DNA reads TGTGCCAGCAGCCAACAAGGCGGGGGGGCGGAGACCCAGTACTTC.

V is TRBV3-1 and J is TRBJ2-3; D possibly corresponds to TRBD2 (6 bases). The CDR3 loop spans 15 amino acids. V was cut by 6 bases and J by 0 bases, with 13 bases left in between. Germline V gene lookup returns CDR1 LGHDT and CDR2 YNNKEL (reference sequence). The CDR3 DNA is TGTGCCAGCAGAGTCGGGACTCTTAGCACAGATACGCAGTATTTT. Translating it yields CASRVGTLSTDTQYF.

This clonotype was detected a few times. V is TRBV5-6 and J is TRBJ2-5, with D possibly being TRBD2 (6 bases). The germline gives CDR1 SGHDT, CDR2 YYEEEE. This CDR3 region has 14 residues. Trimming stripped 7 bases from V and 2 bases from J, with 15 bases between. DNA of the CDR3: TGTGCCAGCCGGACTACGCCCGGACAAGAGACCCAGTACTTC. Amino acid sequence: CASRTTPGQETQYF.

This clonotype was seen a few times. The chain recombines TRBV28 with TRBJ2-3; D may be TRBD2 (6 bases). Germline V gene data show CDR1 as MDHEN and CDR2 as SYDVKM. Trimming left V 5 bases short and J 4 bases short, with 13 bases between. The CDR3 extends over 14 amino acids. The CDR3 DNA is TGTGCCAGCAGTGGGGCGGGGATCGCAGATACGCAGTATTTT. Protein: CASSGAGIADTQYF.

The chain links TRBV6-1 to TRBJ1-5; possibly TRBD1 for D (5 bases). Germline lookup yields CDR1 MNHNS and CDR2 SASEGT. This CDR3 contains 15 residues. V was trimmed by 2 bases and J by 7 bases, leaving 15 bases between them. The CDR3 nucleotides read TGTGCCAGCAGTGAACAAAGCCAGGGCCGCCAGCCCCAGCATTTT. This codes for CASSEQSQGRQPQHF.

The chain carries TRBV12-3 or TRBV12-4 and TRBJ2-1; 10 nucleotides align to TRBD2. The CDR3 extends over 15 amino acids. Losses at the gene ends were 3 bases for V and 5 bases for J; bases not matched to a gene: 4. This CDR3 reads CASSLPGTSDNEQFF. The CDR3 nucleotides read TGTGCCAGCAGTTTGCCCGGGACTAGCGACAATGAGCAGTTCTTC.

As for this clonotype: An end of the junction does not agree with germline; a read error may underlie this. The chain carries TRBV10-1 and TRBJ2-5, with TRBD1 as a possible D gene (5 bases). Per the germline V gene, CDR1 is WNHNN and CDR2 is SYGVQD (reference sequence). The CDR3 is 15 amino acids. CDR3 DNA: TGCGCCTGCAGTGACCGACTGGGGCCTGAAGAGACCCAGTACTTC. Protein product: CACSDRLGPEETQYF.

The CDR3 spells CAIRLGQGANYGYTF. In DNA form, the CDR3 reads TGTGCCATCAGACTCGGACAGGGTGCGAACTATGGCTACACCTTC. The chain recombines TRBV10-3 with TRBJ1-2, with 8 bases fitting TRBD1. Trimming cost V 6 bases and J 2 bases; bases outside gene matches: 8. Germline CDR1 ENHRY, CDR2 SYGVKD. The CDR3 runs to 15 residues.

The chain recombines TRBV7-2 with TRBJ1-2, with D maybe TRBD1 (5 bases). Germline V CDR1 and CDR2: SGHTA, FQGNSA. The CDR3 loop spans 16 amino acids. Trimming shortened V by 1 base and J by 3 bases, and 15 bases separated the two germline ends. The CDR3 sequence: CASSLEGRKGDYGYTF. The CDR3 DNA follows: TGTGCCAGCAGCTTAGAGGGACGTAAAGGGGACTATGGCTACACCTTC.

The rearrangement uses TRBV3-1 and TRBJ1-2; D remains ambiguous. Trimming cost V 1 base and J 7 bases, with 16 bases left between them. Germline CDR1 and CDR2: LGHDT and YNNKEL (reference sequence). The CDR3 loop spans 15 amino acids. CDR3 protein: CASSQGSLSNGGYTF. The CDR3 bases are TGTGCCAGCAGCCAAGGAAGCCTCTCGAACGGTGGCTACACCTTC.

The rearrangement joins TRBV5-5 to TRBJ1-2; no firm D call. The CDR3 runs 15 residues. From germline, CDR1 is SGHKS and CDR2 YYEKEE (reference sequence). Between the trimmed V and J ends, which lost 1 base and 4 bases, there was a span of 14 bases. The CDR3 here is CASSLRQASSYGYTF. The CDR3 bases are TGTGCCAGCAGCTTGAGACAAGCCAGTTCCTATGGCTACACCTTC.

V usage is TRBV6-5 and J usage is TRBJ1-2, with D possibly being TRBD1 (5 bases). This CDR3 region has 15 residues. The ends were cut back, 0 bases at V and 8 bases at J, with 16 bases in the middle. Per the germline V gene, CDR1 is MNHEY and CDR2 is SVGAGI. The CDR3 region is CASSYSVRVSDGYTF. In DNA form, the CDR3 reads TGTGCCAGCAGTTACTCGGTCAGGGTGTCTGACGGCTACACCTTC.

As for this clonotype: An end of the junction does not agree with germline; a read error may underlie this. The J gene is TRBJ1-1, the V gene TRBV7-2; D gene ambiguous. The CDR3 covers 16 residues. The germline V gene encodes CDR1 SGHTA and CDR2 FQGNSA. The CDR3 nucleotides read TGTGCCAACAGCTTCGAGAGGTGGGCAGTGAACACTGAAGCTTTCTTT. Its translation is CANSFERWAVNTEAFF.

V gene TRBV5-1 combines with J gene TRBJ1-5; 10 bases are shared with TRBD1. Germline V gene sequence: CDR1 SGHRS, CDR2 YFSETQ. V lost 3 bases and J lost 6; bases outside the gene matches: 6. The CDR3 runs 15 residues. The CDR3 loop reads CASSSTGGEGQPQHF. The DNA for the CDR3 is TGCGCCAGCAGCTCGACAGGGGGCGAGGGTCAGCCCCAGCATTTT.

The CDR3 sequence is CASTLPGRRGQETQYF. The CDR3 region has the DNA TGCGCCAGCACGTTGCCGGGACGGAGGGGACAAGAGACCCAGTACTTC. This chain links TRBV5-1 with TRBJ2-5, with a weak D call TRBD2 (6 bases). This CDR3 comprises 16 residues. Trimming pared 6 bases from V and 2 bases from J, leaving 20 bases between. The germline V gene has CDR1 SGHRS and CDR2 YFSETQ.